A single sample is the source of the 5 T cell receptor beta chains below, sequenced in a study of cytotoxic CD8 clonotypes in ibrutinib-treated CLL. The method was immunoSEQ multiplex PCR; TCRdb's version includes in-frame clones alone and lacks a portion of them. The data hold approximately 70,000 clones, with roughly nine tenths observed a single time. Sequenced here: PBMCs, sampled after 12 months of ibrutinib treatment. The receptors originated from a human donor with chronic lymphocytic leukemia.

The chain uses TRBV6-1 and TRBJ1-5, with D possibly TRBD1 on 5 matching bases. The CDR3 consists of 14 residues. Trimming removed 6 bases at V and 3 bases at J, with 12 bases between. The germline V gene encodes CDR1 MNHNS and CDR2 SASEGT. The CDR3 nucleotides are TGTGCCAGCAGAGTCGACAGCGTCAATCAGCCCCAGCATTTT. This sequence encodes CASRVDSVNQPQHF.

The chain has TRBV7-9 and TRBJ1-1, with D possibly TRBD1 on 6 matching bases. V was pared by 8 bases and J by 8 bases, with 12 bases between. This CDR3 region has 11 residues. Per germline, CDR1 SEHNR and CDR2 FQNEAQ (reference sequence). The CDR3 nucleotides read TGTGCCAGCGGACACAGGGCCGAAGCTTTCTTT. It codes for CASGHRAEAFF.

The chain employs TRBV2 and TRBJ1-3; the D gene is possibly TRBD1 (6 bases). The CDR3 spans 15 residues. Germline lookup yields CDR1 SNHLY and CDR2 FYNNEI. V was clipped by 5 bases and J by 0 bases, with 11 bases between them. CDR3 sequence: CASSSEDSSGNTIYF. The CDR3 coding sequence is TGTGCCAGCAGTTCCGAGGACAGCTCTGGAAACACCATATATTTT.

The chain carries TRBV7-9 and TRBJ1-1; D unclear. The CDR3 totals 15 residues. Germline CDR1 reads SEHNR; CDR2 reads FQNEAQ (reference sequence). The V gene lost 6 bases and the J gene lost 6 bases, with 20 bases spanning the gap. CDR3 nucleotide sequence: TGTGCCAGCAGACCCATGTGGGCCCCTTTGGCTGAAGCTTTCTTT. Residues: CASRPMWAPLAEAFF.

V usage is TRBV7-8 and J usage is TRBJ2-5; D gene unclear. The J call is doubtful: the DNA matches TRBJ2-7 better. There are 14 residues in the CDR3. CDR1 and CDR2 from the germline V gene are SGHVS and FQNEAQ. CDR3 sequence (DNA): TGTGCCAGCAGCTATAGGACGACCTCCTACGAGCAGTACTTC. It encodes CASSYRTTSYEQYF.